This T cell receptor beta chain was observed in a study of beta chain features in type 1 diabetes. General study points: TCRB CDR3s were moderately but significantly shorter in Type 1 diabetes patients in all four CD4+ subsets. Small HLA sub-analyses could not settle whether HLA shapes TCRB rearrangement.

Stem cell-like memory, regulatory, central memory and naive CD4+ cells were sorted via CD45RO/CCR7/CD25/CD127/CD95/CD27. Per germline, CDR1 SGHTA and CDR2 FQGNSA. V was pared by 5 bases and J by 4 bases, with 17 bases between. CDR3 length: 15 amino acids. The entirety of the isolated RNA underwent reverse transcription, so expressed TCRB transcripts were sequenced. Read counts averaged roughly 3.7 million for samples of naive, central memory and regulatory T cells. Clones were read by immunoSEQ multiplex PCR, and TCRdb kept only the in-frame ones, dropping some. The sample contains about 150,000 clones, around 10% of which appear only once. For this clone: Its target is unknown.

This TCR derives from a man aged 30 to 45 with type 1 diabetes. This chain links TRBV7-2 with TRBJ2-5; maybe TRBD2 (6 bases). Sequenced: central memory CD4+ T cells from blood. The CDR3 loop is CASSHGGRDAETQYF. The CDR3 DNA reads TGTGCCAGCAGCCATGGTGGGCGGGATGCAGAGACCCAGTACTTC. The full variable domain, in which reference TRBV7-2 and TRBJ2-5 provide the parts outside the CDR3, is GAGVSQSPSNKVTEKGKDVELRCDPISGHTALYWYRQSLGQGLEFLIYFQGNSAPDKSGLPSDRFSAERTGGSVSTLTIQRTQQEDSAVYLCASSHGGRDAETQYFGPGTRLLVL.